This is a list of T cell receptor beta chains from one sample in a study of T-cell reconstitution after alpha-beta-depleted transplantation in children. MiXCR, applied by TCRdb to the PCR reads, yields one record per CDR3 protein. The data contain 250,000 to 400,000 distinct CDR3 sequences, over 20% of them singletons. The sample was PBMCs, mostly from graft donor cells, taken 180 days after TCRalphabeta/CD19-depleted stem cell transplant. The origin of the receptors is a male patient between 5 and 17 years old who had a stem cell transplant for acute lymphoblastic leukemia, so the T cells may come from the graft donor. Each CDR3 is given with its conserved first and last residue. A D gene is named only where the DNA matches it firmly. Size is omitted from some rows. Given values are once, few, many or a class for expanded clones.

size: NA; V: TRBV25-1; D: TRBD1; J: TRBJ2-7; DNA: TGTGCCAGCAGTGAAAGGGGTGGGACAGCCTACGAGCAGTACTTC; CDR3: CASSERGGTAYEQYF
size: NA; V: TRBV19; D: NA; J: TRBJ2-1; DNA: TGTGCCAGTAGTTTCCGGACAGCTAATGAGCAGTTCTTC; CDR3: CASSFRTANEQFF
size: many; V: TRBV5-1; D: NA; J: TRBJ2-1; DNA: TGCGCCAGCAGACAGGATGGGGATGAGCAGTTCTTC; CDR3: CASRQDGDEQFF
size: NA; V: TRBV4-1; D: NA; J: TRBJ2-7; DNA: TGCGCCAGCCGGGGACTGCTATCCTACGAGCAGTACTTC; CDR3: CASRGLLSYEQYF
size: NA; V: TRBV15; D: TRBD2; J: TRBJ2-1; DNA: TGTGCCACCAGCAGAGATTGGGGGGGTACAATGAGGCAGTTCTTC; CDR3: CATSRDWGGTMRQFF
size: few; V: TRBV25-1; D: TRBD1; J: TRBJ2-7; DNA: TGTGCCAGCAGTGAATTGGACAGGGGGTACGAGCAGTACTTC; CDR3: CASSELDRGYEQYF
size: NA; V: TRBV29-1; D: NA; J: TRBJ2-5; DNA: TGCAGCGTTCCTCAGGGAACGGGGACCCAGTACTTC; CDR3: CSVPQGTGTQYF
size: few; V: TRBV11-1; D: NA; J: TRBJ2-5; DNA: TGTGCCAGCACTCGGAGCGGGACCCAGTACTTC; CDR3: CASTRSGTQYF
size: NA; V: TRBV20-1; D: TRBD1; J: TRBJ2-5; DNA: TGCAGTGCTGACGACAGGGGACAAGAGACCCAGTACTTC; CDR3: CSADDRGQETQYF
size: NA; V: TRBV12-3/TRBV12-4; D: TRBD1; J: TRBJ2-2; DNA: TGTGCCAGCAGTTCCCGGACAGGGGTAGGGGAGCTGTTTTTT; CDR3: CASSSRTGVGELFF
size: NA; V: TRBV5-1; D: NA; J: TRBJ2-7; DNA: TGCGCCAGCAGCTTGGGCTCGGGTTACGAGCAGTCCTTC; CDR3: CASSLGSGYEQSF
size: NA; V: TRBV5-1; D: NA; J: TRBJ1-2; DNA: TGCGCCAGCAGCCTGAGGTGGGGAGGAATTCATGGCTACACCTTC; CDR3: CASSLRWGGIHGYTF
size: few; V: TRBV14; D: TRBD2; J: TRBJ2-7; DNA: TGTGCCAGCAGCCAAGAAGGGAGGGGCACGATCTACGAGCAGTACTTC; CDR3: CASSQEGRGTIYEQYF
size: few; V: TRBV7-9; D: TRBD2; J: TRBJ2-7; DNA: TGTGCCAGCAGCTTATATACTAGCGGCTCCTACGAGCAGTACTTC; CDR3: CASSLYTSGSYEQYF
size: NA; V: TRBV5-1; D: NA; J: TRBJ1-1; DNA: TGCGCCAGCAGCGCTCCGGGCCGGAACACTGAAGCTTTCTTT; CDR3: CASSAPGRNTEAFF
size: NA; V: TRBV9; D: NA; J: TRBJ2-7; DNA: TGTGCCAGCAGCGTAGACCAGCGCTGGGGTGACGAGCAGTACTTC; CDR3: CASSVDQRWGDEQYF
size: few; V: TRBV20-1; D: TRBD2; J: TRBJ2-1; DNA: TGCAGTGCCAGCCGGACTAGCGGGAGGGCCAATGAGCAGTTCTTC; CDR3: CSASRTSGRANEQFF
size: NA; V: TRBV2; D: TRBD2; J: TRBJ2-1; DNA: TGTGCCAGCAGTCTGGACAGCCGACTAGCGGGACCCTACAATGAGCAGTTCTTC; CDR3: CASSLDSRLAGPYNEQFF
size: NA; V: TRBV5-1; D: NA; J: TRBJ2-4; DNA: TGCGCCAGCAGCCCCGGTAGAGGGCGGAGTGGGGGGAACATTCAGTACTTC; CDR3: CASSPGRGRSGGNIQYF
size: NA; V: TRBV6-1; D: TRBD1; J: TRBJ2-5; DNA: TGTGCCAGCAGCTCCCCCGGGACAGGGGTAGAGACCCAGTACTTC; CDR3: CASSSPGTGVETQYF
size: few; V: TRBV29-1; D: TRBD1; J: TRBJ1-2; DNA: TGCAGCGTGGGAGACAGGGCCTATGGCTACACCTTC; CDR3: CSVGDRAYGYTF
size: few; V: TRBV5-1; D: NA; J: TRBJ1-3; DNA: TGCGCCAGCAGCCCTGGACGGGGACCCTTCTCTGGAAACACCATATATTTT; CDR3: CASSPGRGPFSGNTIYF
size: NA; V: TRBV7-6; D: TRBD1; J: TRBJ1-1; DNA: TGTGCCAGCAGCCCTAGGGTAGGGGGCCAATTTTGGAACACTGAAGCTTTCTTT; CDR3: CASSPRVGGQFWNTEAFF
size: NA; V: TRBV5-1; D: NA; J: TRBJ1-1; DNA: TGCGCCAGCAGCAGACAGGAAATTCCTAACACTGAAGCTTTCTTT; CDR3: CASSRQEIPNTEAFF
size: few; V: TRBV5-1; D: NA; J: TRBJ2-3; DNA: TGCGCCAGCAGAGGCGGGGGCGCCGCCACTGCAGATACGCAGTATTTT; CDR3: CASRGGGAATADTQYF
size: NA; V: TRBV20-1; D: NA; J: TRBJ1-2; DNA: TGCAGTGCTAGTGGGGGGAACTATGGCTACACCTTC; CDR3: CSASGGNYGYTF